This T cell receptor beta chain was documented in a study of blood T cell repertoires in COVID-19. Study details: Collection of acute and convalescent COVID-19 samples took place in the United States, Italy and Spain. Sources were T cells, B-cell-depleted T cells, or PBMCs; the material itself was cDNA or gDNA.

Original handling: By means of reference gene primer amplification, nucleated cell counts were estimated. The protocol was immunoSEQ multiplex PCR, while the TCRdb copy is restricted to in-frame clones and leaves out a portion. For V, J and clone size, that table is used; D and trimming come from the DNA. The sample carries fewer than 110,000 clones, about four fifths recorded once. This CDR3 contains 16 residues. CDR1 is SGHAT, CDR2 FQNNGV, per germline. Germline trimming cut 5 bases from V and 1 base from J; bases unmatched to any gene: 6. The sample holds a few counts of this clone. V usage is TRBV11-2 and J usage is TRBJ2-5, with 11 bases that match TRBD2. The sequence came from a human donor in a cohort sampled during active COVID-19. The specimen sequenced was peripheral blood. The CDR3 bases are TGTGCCAGCAGCCAGCCCCTAGCGGGGGGCCAAGAGACCCAGTACTTC. Its protein product is CASSQPLAGGQETQYF. Supplemented by reference TRBV11-2 and TRBJ2-5, the full variable domain reads EAGVAQSPRYKIIEKRQSVAFWCNPISGHATLYWYQQILGQGPKLLIQFQNNGVVDDSQLPKDRFSAERLKGVDSTLKIQPAKLEDSAVYLCASSQPLAGGQETQYFGPGTRLLVL.